This TCR beta chain was recovered during a study of T cell changes during pregnancy in multiple sclerosis. This clone was detected once. Method: immunoSEQ multiplex PCR; TCRdb's copy keeps in-frame clones and lacks some. The table has some 49,000 clones, approximately 90% seen once; the top ten hold around 2.6%. V gave up 6 bases and J gave up 13 bases; unmatched junction bases: 20. Per germline, CDR1 SGHDN and CDR2 FVKESK. The CDR3 spans 15 residues. This sequence was found in a female donor with multiple sclerosis, enrolled in a pregnancy study. The sample here was CD8+ T cells from peripheral blood mononuclear cells, taken in the second trimester of pregnancy. The J gene is TRBJ1-2, the V gene TRBV14; the match to TRBD1 covers 7 bases. CDR3 in DNA: TGTGCCAGCAGTCCGGGGCCCCAAGGGGGCTACACCCTCACCTTC. As protein: CASSPGPQGGYTLTF.